This is a list of T cell receptor beta chains from one sample in a study of T cells in Graves' hyperthyroidism and ophthalmopathy. TCRdb reprocessed the multiplex PCR reads via MiXCR and lists one record per CDR3 protein. The profile shows roughly 650,000 distinct CDR3 sequences, roughly 15% of them singletons. Sample: blood. The source of these receptors is a woman in her thirties or forties with Graves' ophthalmopathy. Each CDR3 is given with its conserved first and last residue. Fields, in order: V gene, J gene, clone size, D gene, CDR3 protein, CDR3 DNA. D genes are given only for firm matches. The size entry is marked missing in some rows and otherwise reads once, few, many or a size class.

v_gene: TRBV27
j_gene: TRBJ2-5
abundance: few
d_gene: TRBD1
CDR3aa: CASSLTRTGPGNQGTQYF
CDR3nt: TGTGCCAGCAGTCTCACAAGGACAGGGCCCGGTAACCAAGGGACCCAGTACTTC

v_gene: TRBV5-1
j_gene: TRBJ2-2
abundance: few
d_gene: .
CDR3aa: CASRDSAYSGELFF
CDR3nt: TGCGCCAGCAGAGACAGCGCCTATTCCGGGGAGCTGTTTTTT

v_gene: TRBV12-3/TRBV12-4
j_gene: TRBJ2-2
abundance: many
d_gene: TRBD2
CDR3aa: CASRVAGPRTGELFF
CDR3nt: TGTGCCAGCAGGGTAGCGGGACCTAGGACCGGGGAGCTGTTTTTT

v_gene: TRBV20-1
j_gene: TRBJ2-1
abundance: .
d_gene: TRBD2
CDR3aa: CSARDRILAGGRANEQFF
CDR3nt: TGCAGTGCTAGAGATCGGATTTTGGCGGGAGGGAGGGCGAATGAGCAGTTCTTC

v_gene: TRBV2
j_gene: TRBJ2-1
abundance: many
d_gene: TRBD2
CDR3aa: CASSEAPGGLNEQFF
CDR3nt: TGTGCCAGCAGTGAAGCGCCGGGGGGGTTAAATGAGCAGTTCTTC

v_gene: TRBV10-3
j_gene: TRBJ1-5
abundance: .
d_gene: TRBD1
CDR3aa: CAISVTGDASAQHF
CDR3nt: TGTGCCATCAGTGTGACAGGGGACGCGTCCGCCCAGCATTTT

v_gene: TRBV28
j_gene: TRBJ2-7
abundance: many
d_gene: TRBD2
CDR3aa: CASSLWGGIYYEQYF
CDR3nt: TGTGCCAGCAGTTTATGGGGGGGGATATACTACGAGCAGTACTTC

v_gene: TRBV4-1
j_gene: TRBJ2-1
abundance: .
d_gene: .
CDR3aa: CASSQPGTPNEQFF
CDR3nt: TGCGCCAGCAGCCAACCGGGAACCCCCAATGAGCAGTTCTTC

v_gene: TRBV20-1
j_gene: TRBJ1-2
abundance: .
d_gene: .
CDR3aa: CSARDRGQSRGGYTF
CDR3nt: TGCAGTGCTAGAGACCGGGGCCAGAGTAGGGGGGGCTACACCTTC

v_gene: TRBV5-1
j_gene: TRBJ2-5
abundance: .
d_gene: TRBD1
CDR3aa: CASSLQIPGQLQETQYF
CDR3nt: TGCGCCAGCAGCCTACAAATCCCGGGACAGCTACAAGAGACCCAGTACTTC

v_gene: TRBV20-1
j_gene: TRBJ2-3
abundance: many
d_gene: .
CDR3aa: CSAAPGPSTDTQYF
CDR3nt: TGCAGTGCTGCACCGGGACCGTCCACAGATACGCAGTATTTT

v_gene: TRBV4-1
j_gene: TRBJ2-5
abundance: once
d_gene: .
CDR3aa: CASSQETVWGRQETQYF
CDR3nt: TGCGCCAGCAGCCAAGAAACTGTTTGGGGGAGACAAGAGACCCAGTACTTC

v_gene: TRBV14
j_gene: TRBJ2-1
abundance: .
d_gene: .
CDR3aa: CASSLFTGSDEQFF
CDR3nt: TGTGCCAGCAGCCTGTTTACGGGGAGCGATGAGCAGTTCTTC

v_gene: TRBV5-1
j_gene: TRBJ1-1
abundance: many
d_gene: .
CDR3aa: CASRGALWNTEAFF
CDR3nt: TGCGCCAGCAGGGGCGCGCTCTGGAACACTGAAGCTTTCTTT

v_gene: TRBV2
j_gene: TRBJ1-5
abundance: many
d_gene: .
CDR3aa: CASSEGSVSNQPQHF
CDR3nt: TGTGCCAGCAGTGAAGGGTCAGTTAGCAATCAGCCCCAGCATTTT

v_gene: TRBV6-2/TRBV6-3
j_gene: TRBJ2-7
abundance: .
d_gene: TRBD1
CDR3aa: CASSYGWQGANEQYF
CDR3nt: TGTGCCAGCAGTTACGGGTGGCAGGGGGCGAACGAGCAGTACTTC

v_gene: TRBV6-2/TRBV6-3
j_gene: TRBJ2-2
abundance: .
d_gene: TRBD2
CDR3aa: CASSLRGRAVGDTGELFF
CDR3nt: TGTGCCAGCAGTTTGCGCGGGAGGGCCGTTGGAGACACCGGGGAGCTGTTTTTT

v_gene: TRBV2
j_gene: TRBJ2-7
abundance: few
d_gene: .
CDR3aa: CASSVREKTYEQYF
CDR3nt: TGTGCCAGCAGTGTTCGGGAAAAAACCTACGAGCAGTACTTC

v_gene: TRBV6-1
j_gene: TRBJ1-1
abundance: many
d_gene: .
CDR3aa: CASSSRGPNTEAFF
CDR3nt: TGTGCCAGCAGTAGCAGGGGACCGAACACTGAAGCTTTCTTT

v_gene: TRBV20-1
j_gene: TRBJ2-1
abundance: few
d_gene: TRBD1
CDR3aa: CSARVRDRGDYNEQFF
CDR3nt: TGCAGTGCTAGGGTCCGGGACAGGGGAGACTACAATGAGCAGTTCTTC

v_gene: TRBV3-1
j_gene: TRBJ2-5
abundance: many
d_gene: .
CDR3aa: CASSPASPGETQYF
CDR3nt: TGTGCCAGCAGCCCCGCATCTCCGGGGGAGACCCAGTACTTC

v_gene: TRBV18
j_gene: TRBJ2-5
abundance: many
d_gene: .
CDR3aa: CASSPGRKETQYF
CDR3nt: TGTGCCAGCTCACCGGGCAGAAAAGAGACCCAGTACTTC

v_gene: TRBV29-1
j_gene: TRBJ2-1
abundance: .
d_gene: .
CDR3aa: CSVFGTILQNNEQFF
CDR3nt: TGCAGCGTTTTCGGAACTATCCTACAAAACAATGAGCAGTTCTTC

v_gene: TRBV6-1
j_gene: TRBJ2-3
abundance: many
d_gene: TRBD1
CDR3aa: CASKTGGISDTQYF
CDR3nt: TGTGCCAGCAAGACAGGGGGCATTTCAGATACGCAGTATTTT

v_gene: TRBV20-1
j_gene: TRBJ2-7
abundance: .
d_gene: TRBD2
CDR3aa: CSARDPTHRLAGAGEQYF
CDR3nt: TGCAGTGCTAGAGATCCCACCCACCGGCTAGCGGGAGCGGGAGAGCAGTACTTC

v_gene: TRBV25-1
j_gene: TRBJ2-3
abundance: .
d_gene: .
CDR3aa: CASRKDGSRDTQYF
CDR3nt: TGTGCCAGCAGGAAGGACGGGTCGAGAGATACGCAGTATTTT

v_gene: TRBV20-1
j_gene: TRBJ1-1
abundance: .
d_gene: TRBD1
CDR3aa: CSARGTGGPSEAFF
CDR3nt: TGCAGTGCTAGAGGGACAGGGGGCCCTTCTGAAGCTTTCTTT

v_gene: TRBV7-6
j_gene: TRBJ2-5
abundance: .
d_gene: .
CDR3aa: CASLTGAGQETQYF
CDR3nt: TGTGCCAGCCTTACGGGGGCCGGACAAGAGACCCAGTACTTC

v_gene: TRBV15
j_gene: TRBJ2-7
abundance: .
d_gene: .
CDR3aa: CATSRDVGGEQYF
CDR3nt: TGTGCCACCAGCAGAGATGTGGGGGGCGAGCAGTACTTC

v_gene: TRBV30
j_gene: TRBJ2-3
abundance: few
d_gene: TRBD2
CDR3aa: CAWSPQPSGQYF
CDR3nt: TGTGCCTGGAGCCCCCAGCCTAGCGGGCAGTATTTT

v_gene: TRBV2
j_gene: TRBJ2-7
abundance: many
d_gene: .
CDR3aa: CASGQMDSYEQYF
CDR3nt: TGTGCCAGTGGACAGATGGACTCCTACGAGCAGTACTTC

v_gene: TRBV4-1
j_gene: TRBJ1-6
abundance: .
d_gene: .
CDR3aa: CASSSVGGNSPLHF
CDR3nt: TGCGCCAGCAGTTCTGTTGGAGGCAATTCACCCCTCCACTTT

v_gene: TRBV30
j_gene: TRBJ1-1
abundance: .
d_gene: .
CDR3aa: CAWSVAEGSVMNTEAFF
CDR3nt: TGTGCCTGGAGTGTAGCGGAGGGATCGGTCATGAACACTGAAGCTTTCTTT

v_gene: TRBV7-3
j_gene: TRBJ2-7
abundance: many
d_gene: TRBD2
CDR3aa: CASSLTFLLAVNYEQYF
CDR3nt: TGTGCCAGCAGCTTAACGTTCTTACTAGCGGTTAACTACGAGCAGTACTTC

v_gene: TRBV2
j_gene: TRBJ1-2
abundance: many
d_gene: .
CDR3aa: CASSLSPGNYGYTF
CDR3nt: TGTGCCAGCAGTCTATCCCCAGGGAACTATGGCTACACCTTC

v_gene: TRBV7-9
j_gene: TRBJ1-4
abundance: .
d_gene: .
CDR3aa: CASSLAPGPGGEKLFF
CDR3nt: TGTGCCAGCAGCCTCGCTCCAGGGCCCGGGGGTGAAAAACTGTTTTTT

v_gene: TRBV29-1
j_gene: TRBJ2-1
abundance: many
d_gene: .
CDR3aa: CSVGRYRVAYNEQFF
CDR3nt: TGCAGCGTTGGCCGCTACAGGGTAGCCTACAATGAGCAGTTCTTC

v_gene: TRBV30
j_gene: TRBJ1-1
abundance: many
d_gene: TRBD1
CDR3aa: CAWSTGALNTEAFF
CDR3nt: TGTGCCTGGTCGACAGGGGCCCTAAACACTGAAGCTTTCTTT

v_gene: TRBV2
j_gene: TRBJ1-5
abundance: many
d_gene: TRBD1
CDR3aa: CASSPTGQGADQPQHF
CDR3nt: TGTGCCAGCAGCCCCACCGGACAGGGGGCAGATCAGCCCCAGCATTTT

v_gene: TRBV12-3/TRBV12-4
j_gene: TRBJ1-6
abundance: few
d_gene: .
CDR3aa: CASSRAYNSPLHF
CDR3nt: TGTGCCAGCTCTCGGGCTTATAATTCACCCCTCCACTTT

v_gene: TRBV18
j_gene: TRBJ2-6
abundance: .
d_gene: TRBD1
CDR3aa: CASSPQGAGTGANVLTF
CDR3nt: TGTGCCAGCTCACCACAGGGGGCAGGCACTGGGGCCAACGTCCTGACTTTC

v_gene: TRBV20-1
j_gene: TRBJ2-5
abundance: many
d_gene: TRBD2
CDR3aa: CSARDWASGGQETQYF
CDR3nt: TGCAGTGCTAGAGATTGGGCTAGCGGGGGCCAAGAGACCCAGTACTTC

v_gene: TRBV5-1
j_gene: TRBJ2-3
abundance: few
d_gene: .
CDR3aa: CASSLSGAGADTQYF
CDR3nt: TGCGCCAGCAGCTTATCGGGGGCTGGGGCAGATACGCAGTATTTT

v_gene: TRBV11-2
j_gene: TRBJ1-2
abundance: many
d_gene: TRBD1
CDR3aa: CASSSSTGGEGGYTF
CDR3nt: TGTGCCAGCAGCTCCTCGACAGGGGGAGAGGGCGGCTACACCTTC

v_gene: TRBV29-1
j_gene: TRBJ2-1
abundance: .
d_gene: .
CDR3aa: CSVPSVNEQFF
CDR3nt: TGCAGCGTTCCTAGCGTCAATGAGCAGTTCTTC